Following are 27 T cell receptor beta chains from one sample sequenced in a study of blood T cells in healthy people across ages. The second PCR ran about 6 to 12 cycles with a sample-barcoded 5' primer and J-beta primers. Each CDR3 protein is one row after TCRdb ran MiXCR on the 5' RACE reads. The sample includes hundreds of thousands of distinct CDR3 sequences, approximately 30% of them seen just once. The sample comprised blood. The receptors stem from a woman of 80 years or more in good health.

Of note for this clonotype: A much larger clone lies a single base off, so this may be a read error. This chain connects TRBV5-4 to TRBJ2-7; 11 bases align to TRBD1. This CDR3 has 15 amino acids. CDR1 SGHNT and CDR2 YYREEE come from the germline V gene (reference sequence). CDR3 DNA sequence: TGTGCCTGCAGCATCGGACAGGGGGCGCAGTACGAGCAGTACTTC. As protein: CACSIGQGAQYEQYF.

This clonotype was detected a few times. This rearrangement joins TRBV6-5 to TRBJ2-1, with D possibly matching TRBD2 (6 bases). Germline V gives CDR1 MNHEY, CDR2 SVGAGI. The CDR3 runs to 14 residues. V was clipped by 6 bases and J by 8 bases, with 17 bases between them. CDR3 sequence (DNA): TGTGCCAGCAGAAGGGACTCGGCGAACGATGAGCAGTTCTTC. This translates into CASRRDSANDEQFF.

V usage is TRBV20-1 and J usage is TRBJ1-6, with 8 bases matching TRBD1. The V gene end was trimmed by 3 bases and the J gene end by 8 bases; junction bases not matched to a gene: 6. In germline, CDR1 is DFQATT, CDR2 SNEGSKA (reference sequence). The CDR3 runs to 14 residues. CDR3: CSARRQGQDSPLHF. The CDR3 bases are TGCAGTGCTAGGAGACAGGGACAGGATTCACCCCTCCACTTT.

V gene TRBV12-3 or TRBV12-4 combines with J gene TRBJ1-1; TRBD1 is a possible D gene (6 bases). Trimming took 6 bases from V and 6 from J, leaving 41 bases between them. This CDR3 has 22 amino acids. The CDR3 DNA is TGTGCCAGCAGAACCCGAATCAGGGGACTACTACCGAGGAATCGCAGGGACGCTGAAGCTTTCTTT. It translates to CASRTRIRGLLPRNRRDAEAFF.

The genes are TRBV2 and TRBJ1-3; a weak D match, TRBD1 (5 bases). The CDR3 is made up of 17 amino acids. The germline V gene has CDR1 SNHLY and CDR2 FYNNEI. Trimming stripped 6 bases from V and 0 bases from J, with 18 bases between. CDR3 sequence reads: CASSNTRGVISGNTIYF. The DNA of the CDR3 is TGTGCCAGCAGCAACACCCGGGGGGTCATCTCTGGAAACACCATATATTTT.

This clonotype was observed at least ten times. Being one base from a much bigger clone, this may be a read error. J is TRBJ2-5 and V is TRBV20-1; TRBD2 matches 10 bases. CDR1 and CDR2 from the germline V gene are DFQATT and SNEGSKA (reference sequence). The V and J ends lost 3 bases and 5 bases, in that order; junction bases with no gene match: 9. The CDR3 runs 15 residues. For the CDR3, the DNA is TGCAGTGCTAGGGAGCAGCGGGGGGGCCGGGAGACCCAGTACTTC. It codes for CSAREQRGGRETQYF.

Many counts were recorded for this clonotype. This chain uses TRBV7-9 with TRBJ2-3; D perhaps matches TRBD1 (5 bases). Germline assignment: CDR1 SEHNR and CDR2 FQNEAQ (reference sequence). This CDR3 comprises 16 residues. V lost 5 bases to trimming and J lost 0 bases, with 15 bases between them. The CDR3 coding sequence is TGTGCCAGCAGCCAGTGGACACAAGCTAGCACAGATACGCAGTATTTT. This encodes CASSQWTQASTDTQYF. Based on the CDR3 plus reference TRBV7-9 and TRBJ2-3, the full variable domain is DTGVSQNPRHKITKRGQNVTFRCDPISEHNRLYWYRQTLGQGPEFLTYFQNEAQLEKSRLLSDRFSAERPKGSFSTLEIQRTEQGDSAMYLCASSQWTQASTDTQYFGPGTRLTVL.

J is TRBJ2-5 and V is TRBV27; 7 bases are a match to TRBD1. V shed 6 bases, J shed 11 bases, and the junction held 30 bases outside the gene matches. The V gene's germline CDR1 is MNHEY and CDR2 SMNVEV (reference sequence). The CDR3 has 19 residues. The CDR3 DNA is TGTGCCAGCAGCCGTTATTTAAGGTCAGGGGGTTTTTCCTACAATGAGCAGTACTTC. It translates to CASSRYLRSGGFSYNEQYF.

As concerns this clonotype: Possible read error: a much larger clone is one base away. V is TRBV12-3 or TRBV12-4 and J is TRBJ2-3, with 15 bases aligning to TRBD2. This CDR3 region has 19 residues. V trimming: 4 bases; J trimming: 4 bases; junction bases outside the gene matches: 12. The CDR3 reads CASSSLRTSGGAGADTQYF. The CDR3 DNA reads TGTGCCAGCAGTTCTCTCCGGACTAGCGGGGGGGCGGGAGCAGATACGCAGTATTTT.

Details on this clonotype: It may be a read error: a sequence one base away is much more abundant. The CDR3 spells CSARDQRLAGGSLYNEQFF. The CDR3 DNA sequence: TGCAGTGCTAGAGATCAAAGACTAGCGGGGGGGTCATTATACAATGAGCAGTTCTTC. The chain is built from TRBV20-1 and TRBJ2-1, with 14 nucleotides matching TRBD2. The V segment lost 0 bases and the J segment 4 bases; nucleotides outside the gene matches: 11. Per germline, CDR1 DFQATT and CDR2 SNEGSKA (reference sequence). The CDR3 runs to 19 residues.

This clonotype has ten or more counts. The J gene is TRBJ2-5, the V gene TRBV18, with 8 bases that match TRBD2. There are 16 residues in the CDR3. V gave up 3 bases and J gave up 5 bases; unmatched junction bases: 11. The germline CDR1 and CDR2 sequences are KGHSH and LQKENI. The chain's CDR3 is CASSPPNGGAEETQYF. The CDR3 DNA is TGTGCCAGCTCACCTCCCAACGGGGGGGCAGAGGAGACCCAGTACTTC. The full variable domain, in which reference TRBV18 and TRBJ2-5 provide the parts outside the CDR3, is NAGVMQNPRHLVRRRGQEARLRCSPMKGHSHVYWYRQLPEEGLKFMVYLQKENIIDESGMPKERFSAEFPKEGPSILRIQQVVRGDSAAYFCASSPPNGGAEETQYFGPGTRLLVL.

This clonotype has ten or more counts. The chain recombines TRBV7-9 with TRBJ2-4, with TRBD2 identical over 12 bases. The CDR3 extends over 20 amino acids. Germline CDR1 is SEHNR and CDR2 is FQNEAQ (reference sequence). The V gene end was trimmed by 4 bases and the J gene end by 1 base; junction bases not matched to a gene: 14. In nucleotides, the CDR3 is TGTGCCAGCAGCTCAACTAGCGGGGGGCCGTGGGGGATGGCCAAAAACATTCAGTACTTC. This encodes CASSSTSGGPWGMAKNIQYF.

There are many counts of this clonotype. The V gene is TRBV20-1, the J gene TRBJ2-7; weak D call: TRBD1 (7 bases). Per the germline V gene, CDR1 is DFQATT and CDR2 is SNEGSKA (reference sequence). The V gene lost 0 bases and the J gene lost 4 bases, with 22 bases spanning the gap. This CDR3 spans 17 amino acids. CDR3 coding DNA: TGCAGTGCTAGAGATCTCTTCGCGAGACAGGGAGGATACGAGCAGTACTTC. Its protein product is CSARDLFARQGGYEQYF.

This clonotype has a handful of counts. One end of the junction is discordant with germline, which a read error may explain. The genes are TRBV7-2 and TRBJ2-2; TRBD2 matches 7 bases. Germline CDR1 and CDR2: SGHTA and FQGNSA. The CDR3 has 16 residues. CDR3 region: CASSLGGGWRTRELFF. In DNA form, the CDR3 reads TGTGCCAGCAGCTTAGGGGGGGGTTGGCGCACCAGGGAGCTGTTTTTT.

This clonotype was picked up a small number of times. The J gene is TRBJ2-7, the V gene TRBV5-4; 9 bases map to TRBD2. The germline gives CDR1 SGHNT, CDR2 YYREEE (reference sequence). V trimming: 4 bases; J trimming: 1 base; junction bases outside the gene matches: 12. CDR3 length equals 17 residues. The CDR3 bases are TGTGCCAGCAGCCCGGGGGTAAAGCGGGGGGCGTCCTACGAGCAGTACTTC. This translates into CASSPGVKRGASYEQYF.

The sample holds many counts of this clonotype. The chain has TRBV20-1 and TRBJ2-5, with 8 bases lining up with TRBD2. Germline CDR1 is DFQATT and CDR2 is SNEGSKA (reference sequence). CDR3 length equals 14 residues. After removal of 4 bases from V and 4 bases from J, the junction contained 8 bases not matched to a gene. CDR3 loop: CSAIKPGGRETQYF. DNA for the CDR3: TGCAGTGCTATTAAGCCGGGGGGGCGAGAGACCCAGTACTTC.

The J gene is TRBJ1-2, the V gene TRBV6-1; TRBD1 might be the D (5 bases). The V and J ends lost 1 base and 4 bases respectively, with 25 bases between them. Germline CDR1 MNHNS, CDR2 SASEGT. This CDR3 has 19 residues. In nucleotides, the CDR3 is TGTGCCAGCAGTGAAGGGGGCGGGAACGAACCCCTTTGGAGCTATGGCTACACCTTC. It yields the protein CASSEGGGNEPLWSYGYTF.

Remarks on this clonotype: The junction does not match germline at one end; this may be a read error. This chain connects TRBV12-3 or TRBV12-4 to TRBJ1-3, with D hard to call. The CDR3 has 11 residues. Here the CDR3 reads CASTRGNAIYF. DNA of the CDR3: TGTGCCAGCACCCGGGGAAACGCCATATATTTT.

On this clonotype: An end of the junction does not agree with germline; a read error may underlie this. The rearrangement uses TRBV5-1 and TRBJ1-1; the D gene is possibly TRBD1 (6 bases). Germline V lookup: CDR1 SGHRS, CDR2 YFSETQ. The CDR3 consists of 15 residues. CDR3 residues: CVSSLDGTRNTEAFF. In DNA, the CDR3 is TGCGTCAGCAGCTTAGACGGGACACGGAACACTGAAGCTTTCTTT.

This clonotype appeared many times. This sequence joins TRBV9 and TRBJ2-3; no reliable D call. CDR1 is SGDLS, CDR2 YYNGEE, per germline. Deletions cut 0 bases from V and 1 base from J, with 9 bases between. The CDR3 loop spans 15 amino acids. The CDR3 reads CASSVDRTGTDTQYF. The CDR3 coding sequence is TGTGCCAGCAGCGTAGACCGAACAGGCACAGATACGCAGTATTTT.

This clonotype was counted only a few times. It may be a read error: a sequence one base away is much more abundant. This chain joins TRBV10-3 and TRBJ2-7; the match to TRBD2 covers 7 bases. The assigned J gene may be wrong: the sequence end matches TRBJ2-5 better. CDR3 length: 12 residues. Germline assignment: CDR1 ENHRY and CDR2 SYGVKD. In DNA form, the CDR3 reads TGTGCCAGCGCGGGGGTGGGTGAGACCCAGTACTTC. Protein: CASAGVGETQYF.

The table lists this clonotype with many counts. CDR3 sequence: CASSPTKGEAFF. CDR3 sequence (DNA): TGTGCCAGCAGCCCGACAAAAGGCGAAGCTTTCTTT. The chain employs TRBV7-9 and TRBJ1-1, with D hard to call. The CDR3 has 12 residues. Trimming pared 5 bases from V and 8 bases from J, leaving 12 bases between. The germline V gene has CDR1 SEHNR and CDR2 FQNEAQ (reference sequence).

A note on this clonotype: This may stem from a read error, because a much larger clone lies one nucleotide away. The chain uses TRBV7-2 and TRBJ1-1; D gene ambiguous. Trimming removed 2 bases at V and 2 bases at J, with 9 bases between. The CDR3 has 14 amino acids. Germline V gives CDR1 SGHTA, CDR2 FQGNSA. For the CDR3, the DNA is TGTGCCAGCAGCTTAAACAGAACCAACACTGAAGCTTTCTTT. Its protein is CASSLNRTNTEAFF. The full variable domain, rest sourced from reference TRBV7-2 and TRBJ1-1, is GAGVSQSPSNKVTEKGKDVELRCDPISGHTALYWYRQSLGQGLEFLIYFQGNSAPDKSGLPSDRFSAERTGGSVSTLTIQRTQQEDSAVYLCASSLNRTNTEAFFGQGTRLTVV.

The table lists this clonotype with many counts. The chain carries TRBV19 and TRBJ2-1; 10 bases map to TRBD2. In germline, CDR1 is LNHDA, CDR2 SQIVND (reference sequence). V was pared by 6 bases and J by 10 bases, with 15 bases of the junction left unmatched. CDR3 length equals 16 residues. CDR3 sequence: CASSRPSLAGELEQFF. The CDR3, as DNA: TGTGCCAGTAGCCGCCCTTCCCTAGCGGGGGAATTAGAGCAGTTCTTC.

In this sample, this clonotype turned up many times. The J gene is TRBJ2-5, the V gene TRBV11-2; tentatively, D is TRBD1 (7 bases). Germline CDR1 and CDR2: SGHAT and FQNNGV. Trimming removed 5 bases at V and 4 bases at J, with 17 bases between. The CDR3 sequence is 15 residues long. This CDR3 is CASSPGGFSRETQYF. CDR3 in DNA: TGTGCCAGCAGCCCAGGGGGGTTTAGCCGAGAGACCCAGTACTTC.

The sample holds many counts of this clonotype. The rearrangement joins TRBV7-2 to TRBJ1-1; the D gene is possibly TRBD1 (5 bases). There are 14 residues in the CDR3. Germline V gene data show CDR1 as SGHTA and CDR2 as FQGNSA. Trimming shortened V by 1 base and J by 1 base, and 7 bases separated the two germline ends. The CDR3 DNA sequence: TGTGCCAGCAGCTTAGTAACAGGGAACACTGAAGCTTTCTTT. Translation: CASSLVTGNTEAFF.

This clonotype has just a few counts. The chain is built from TRBV7-2 and TRBJ2-7, with a tentative D call TRBD1 (6 bases). Trimming took 1 base from V and 2 from J, leaving 12 bases between them. This CDR3 is 15 amino acids long. CDR1 is SGHTA and CDR2 is FQGNSA in the germline V gene. The CDR3 DNA sequence: TGTGCCAGCAGCTTAGTCCTGGGGGCGACCTACGAGCAGTACTTC. This sequence encodes CASSLVLGATYEQYF.